The source of this T cell receptor beta chain is a study of blood T cell repertoires in COVID-19. The table came from immunoSEQ multiplex PCR; TCRdb's copy has only in-frame clones and leaves some out. The repertoire includes over 250,000 clones, approximately 90% of them detected once, and 2% to 2.5% sits in the top ten. CDR3 size: 14 residues. Germline CDR1 is KGHSH and CDR2 is LQKENI. The V and J ends lost 4 bases and 5 bases, in that order; junction bases with no gene match: 8. The chain recombines TRBV18 with TRBJ2-7, with TRBD2 matching over 7 bases. The TCR was taken from a woman in her fifties or sixties in a cohort exposed to, infected with or recovered from COVID-19 (not recorded which). Sequencing was carried out using PBMCs or T cells enriched from blood (not recorded which). The CDR3 nucleotides read TGTGCCAGCTCACGAAGCTTCACTAGCGACGAGCAGTACTTC. It yields the protein CASSRSFTSDEQYF.